This T cell receptor beta chain was sequenced for a study of T cells in Graves' hyperthyroidism and ophthalmopathy. The CDR3 sequence is 14 residues long. Between the trimmed V and J ends, which lost 7 bases and 2 bases, there was a span of 17 bases. Germline CDR1 SQVTM, CDR2 ANQGSEA. Using RNA transcripts as the source, TCR beta CDR3 regions were amplified. The study used the HTBI primer set for a first-round RT-PCR of the TCR CDR3. TCRdb redid the calling of the multiplex PCR reads with MiXCR, one entry per CDR3 protein. The repertoire holds about 620,000 distinct CDR3 sequences, with 15% to 20% as singletons. Fresh peripheral blood, more than 9 ml, yielded the PBMCs.

The sequence derives from a woman aged 25-40 years with Graves' hyperthyroidism. What was sequenced was blood. The chain uses TRBV29-1 and TRBJ2-5; D assignment may be TRBD1 or TRBD2 (5 bases each). The CDR3 here is CSAARGGGQETQYF. The DNA for the CDR3 is TGCAGCGCCGCCCGGGGCGGCGGACAAGAGACCCAGTACTTC.